This TCR beta chain was recovered during a study of T cell repertoires in cytomegalovirus infection. Study conclusions and caveats: Dominating the ex vivo response were HLA-C-restricted CMV-specific TCR beta clonotypes.

This clonotype was picked up many times. Its matching antigen is unknown. TCRdb reprocessed the reads with MiXCR, giving one entry per CDR3 protein. The sample records approximately 70,000 distinct CDR3 sequences, under 4.5% being singletons. The length of the CDR3 is 13 residues. Germline V gene data show CDR1 as SGHTA and CDR2 as FQGNSA. V lost 1 base to trimming and J lost 4 bases, with 5 bases between them. This clonotype was sampled from a human donor in good health (CMV status not recorded). Some clones in this sample may be carry-over from other donors' samples. This rearrangement joins TRBV7-2 to TRBJ1-5; D call uncertain. What was sequenced was PBMCs. In DNA form, the CDR3 reads TGTGCCAGCAGCTTAGTGTGGAATCAGCCCCAGCATTTT. This sequence encodes CASSLVWNQPQHF. The variable domain in full, completed from reference TRBV7-2 and TRBJ1-5, reads GAGVSQSPSNKVTEKGKDVELRCDPISGHTALYWYRQSLGQGLEFLIYFQGNSAPDKSGLPSDRFSAERTGGSVSTLTIQRTQQEDSAVYLCASSLVWNQPQHFGDGTRLSIL.